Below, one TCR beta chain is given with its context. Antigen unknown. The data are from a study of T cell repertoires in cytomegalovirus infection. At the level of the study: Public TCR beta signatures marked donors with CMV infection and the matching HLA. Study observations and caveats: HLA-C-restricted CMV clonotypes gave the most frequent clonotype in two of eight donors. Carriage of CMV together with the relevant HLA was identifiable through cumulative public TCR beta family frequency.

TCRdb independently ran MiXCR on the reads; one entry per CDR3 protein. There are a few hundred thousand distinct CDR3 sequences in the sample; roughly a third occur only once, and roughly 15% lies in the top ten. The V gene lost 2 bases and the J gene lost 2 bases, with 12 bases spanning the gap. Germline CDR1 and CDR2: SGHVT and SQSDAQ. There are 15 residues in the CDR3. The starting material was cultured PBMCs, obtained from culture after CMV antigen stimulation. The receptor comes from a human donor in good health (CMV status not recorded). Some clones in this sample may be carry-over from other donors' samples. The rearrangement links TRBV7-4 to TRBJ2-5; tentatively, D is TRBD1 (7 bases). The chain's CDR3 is CASSLQGGNQETQYF. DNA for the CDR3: TGTGCCAGCAGCTTACAGGGGGGCAATCAAGAGACCCAGTACTTC.